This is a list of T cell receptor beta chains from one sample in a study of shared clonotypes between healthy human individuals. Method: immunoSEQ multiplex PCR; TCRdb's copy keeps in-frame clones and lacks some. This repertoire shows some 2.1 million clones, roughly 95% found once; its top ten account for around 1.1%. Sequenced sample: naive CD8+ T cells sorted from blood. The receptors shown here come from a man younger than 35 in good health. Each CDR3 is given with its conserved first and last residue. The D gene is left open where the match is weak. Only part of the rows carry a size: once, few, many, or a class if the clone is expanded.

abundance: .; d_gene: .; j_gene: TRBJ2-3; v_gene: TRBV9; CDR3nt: TGTGCCAGCAGCGGTACAGAGGGAGGAGGCACAGATACGCAGTATTTT; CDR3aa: CASSGTEGGGTDTQYF
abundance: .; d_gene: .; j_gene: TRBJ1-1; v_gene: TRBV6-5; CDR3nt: TGTGCCAGCAGTTATGTAGGGGTGAACACTGAAGCTTTCTTT; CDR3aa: CASSYVGVNTEAFF
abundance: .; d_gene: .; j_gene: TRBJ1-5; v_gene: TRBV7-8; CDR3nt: TGTGCCAGCAGCCGATCCATTGGAGGGGGGCTGGGTGAGCCCCAGCATTTT; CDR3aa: CASSRSIGGGLGEPQHF
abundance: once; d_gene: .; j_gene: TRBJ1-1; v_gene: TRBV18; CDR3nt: TGTGCCAGCCTCCCCAGGCAGCAGATCAGCCCGCTCGACACTGAAGCTTTCTTT; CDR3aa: CASLPRQQISPLDTEAFF
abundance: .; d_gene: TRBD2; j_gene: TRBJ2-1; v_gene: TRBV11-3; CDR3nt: TGTGCCAGCAGCTTAGGACTAGCGGGCAAGAATGAGCAGTTCTTC; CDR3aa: CASSLGLAGKNEQFF
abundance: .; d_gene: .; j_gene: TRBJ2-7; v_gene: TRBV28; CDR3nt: TGTGCCAGCAGTTCCCTGGGGCGGACCTACGAGCAGTACTTC; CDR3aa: CASSSLGRTYEQYF
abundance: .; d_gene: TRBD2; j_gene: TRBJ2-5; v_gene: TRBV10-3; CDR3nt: TGTGCCATCAGTGGTGGGCGGGAGCCTACACCCCAAGAGACCCAGTACTTC; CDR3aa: CAISGGREPTPQETQYF
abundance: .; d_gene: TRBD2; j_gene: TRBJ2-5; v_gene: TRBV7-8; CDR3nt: TGTGCCAGCAGCTTAGTGTCGGGGGGTAGCCAAGAGACCCAGTACTTC; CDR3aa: CASSLVSGGSQETQYF
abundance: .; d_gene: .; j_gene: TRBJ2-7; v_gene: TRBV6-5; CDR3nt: TGTGCCAGCAGTGCGGACGTAGCCTACGAGCAGTACTTC; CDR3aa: CASSADVAYEQYF
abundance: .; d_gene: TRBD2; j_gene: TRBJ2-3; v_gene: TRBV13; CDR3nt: TGTGCCAGCAGCTTACGCGGGAGCAGCACAGATACGCAGTATTTT; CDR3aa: CASSLRGSSTDTQYF
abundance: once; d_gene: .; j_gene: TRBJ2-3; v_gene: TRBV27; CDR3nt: TGTGCCAGCAGTTGGTTCGGAACAGATACGCAGTATTTT; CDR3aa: CASSWFGTDTQYF
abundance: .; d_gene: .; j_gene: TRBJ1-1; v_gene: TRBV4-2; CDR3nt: TGTGCCAGCAGCCAAGACGCCTCGGACACTGAAGCTTTCTTT; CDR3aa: CASSQDASDTEAFF
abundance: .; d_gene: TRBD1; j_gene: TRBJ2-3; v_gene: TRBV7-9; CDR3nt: TGTGCCAGCAGCGGGACCGGGACAGCTTCAGATACGCAGTATTTT; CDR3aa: CASSGTGTASDTQYF
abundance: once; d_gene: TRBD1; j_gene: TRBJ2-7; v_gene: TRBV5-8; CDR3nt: TGTGCCAGCAGCTCCGCGTATGGACAGGGGGCTTACGAGCAGTACTTC; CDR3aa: CASSSAYGQGAYEQYF
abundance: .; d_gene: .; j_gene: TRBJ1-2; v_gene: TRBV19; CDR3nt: TGTGCCAGTAGTGCCGTCCTGGGGTTATTTGAGGACTATGGCTACACCTTC; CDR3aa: CASSAVLGLFEDYGYTF
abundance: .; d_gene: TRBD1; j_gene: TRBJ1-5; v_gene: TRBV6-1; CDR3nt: TGTGCCAGCAGTGAGCGACAGGGTGAGAGCAATCAGCCCCAGCATTTT; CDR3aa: CASSERQGESNQPQHF
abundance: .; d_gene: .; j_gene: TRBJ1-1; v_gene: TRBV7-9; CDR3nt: TGTGCCAGCAGGGATCAAACAGATTTGAACACTGAAGCTTTCTTT; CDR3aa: CASRDQTDLNTEAFF
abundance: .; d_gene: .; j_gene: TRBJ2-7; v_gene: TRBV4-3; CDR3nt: TGCGCCAGCAGCCAAGAGCTAATCGACGAAGGGGGGAATTTCTACGAGCAGTACTTC; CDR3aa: CASSQELIDEGGNFYEQYF
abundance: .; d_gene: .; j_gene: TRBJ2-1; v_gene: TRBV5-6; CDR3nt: TGTGCCAGCAGCCCTGACGGCGTTCTGGGCAATGAGCAGTTCTTC; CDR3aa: CASSPDGVLGNEQFF
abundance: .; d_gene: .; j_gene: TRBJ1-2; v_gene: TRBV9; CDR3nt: TGTGCCAGCAGCCAATCAAACTATGGCTACACCTTC; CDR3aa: CASSQSNYGYTF
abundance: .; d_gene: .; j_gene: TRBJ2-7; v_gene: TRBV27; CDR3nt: TGTGCCAGCAGTTTAGCAGGGGAGGGCTACGAGCAGTACTTC; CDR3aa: CASSLAGEGYEQYF
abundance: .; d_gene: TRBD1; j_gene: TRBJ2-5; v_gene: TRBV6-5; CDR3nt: TGTGCCAGCAGTGGACAGGGAGAAGAGACCCAGTACTTC; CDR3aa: CASSGQGEETQYF
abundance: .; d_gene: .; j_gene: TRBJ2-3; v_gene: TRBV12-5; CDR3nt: TGTGCTAGTGGTTTGGGGCCAACAGAAGGTACAGATACGCAGTATTTT; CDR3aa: CASGLGPTEGTDTQYF
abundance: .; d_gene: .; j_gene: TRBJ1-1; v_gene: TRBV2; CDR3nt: TGTGCCAGCAGTGAAAGGGTGAGCACTGAAGCTTTCTTT; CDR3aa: CASSERVSTEAFF
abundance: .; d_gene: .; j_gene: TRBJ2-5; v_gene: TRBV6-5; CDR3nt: TGTGCCAGCAGCCCAATGTCAGGGGCAGAGACCCAGTACTTC; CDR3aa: CASSPMSGAETQYF
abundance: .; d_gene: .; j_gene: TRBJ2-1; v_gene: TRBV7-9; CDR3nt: TGTGCCAGCAGCTCCCCTTCGGGCAATGAGCAGTTCTTC; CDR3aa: CASSSPSGNEQFF
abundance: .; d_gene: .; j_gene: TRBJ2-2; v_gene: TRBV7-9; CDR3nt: TGTGCCAGCACCGCGATATCTGGGACCGGGGAGCTGTTTTTT; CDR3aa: CASTAISGTGELFF
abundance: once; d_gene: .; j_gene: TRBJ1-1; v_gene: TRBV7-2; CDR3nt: TGTGCCAGCAGTCAGGGGAGGAGGACTGAAGCTTTCTTT; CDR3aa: CASSQGRRTEAFF
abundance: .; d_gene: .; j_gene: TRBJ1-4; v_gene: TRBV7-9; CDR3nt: TGTGCCAGCAGCTTAGCGCGGGACGAAACGGCCTATGAAAAACTGTTTTTT; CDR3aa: CASSLARDETAYEKLFF
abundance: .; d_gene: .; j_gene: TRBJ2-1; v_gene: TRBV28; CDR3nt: TGTGCCAGCAGCGCGATGACAGAAAGCTCCTACAATGAGCAGTTCTTC; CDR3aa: CASSAMTESSYNEQFF
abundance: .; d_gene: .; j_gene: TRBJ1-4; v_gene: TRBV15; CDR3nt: TGTGCCACCAGCCCCCTGCAGGGTTCGGCGTTTGGTAATGAAAAACTGTTTTTT; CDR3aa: CATSPLQGSAFGNEKLFF
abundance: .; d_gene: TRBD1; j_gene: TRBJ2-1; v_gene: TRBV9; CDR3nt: TGTGCCAGCAGCGTAGCAGGACAGGGACCTAATGAGCAGTTCTTC; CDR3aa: CASSVAGQGPNEQFF
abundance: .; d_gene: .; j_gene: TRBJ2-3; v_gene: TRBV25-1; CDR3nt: TGTGCCAGCAGTGCCCTCTCTATCCCTAGCACAGATACGCAGTATTTT; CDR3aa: CASSALSIPSTDTQYF
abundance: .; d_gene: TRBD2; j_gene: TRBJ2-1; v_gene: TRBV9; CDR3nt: TGTGCCAGCAGTTTTCAGACCAGCGGGGACAATGAGCAGTTCTTC; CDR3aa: CASSFQTSGDNEQFF
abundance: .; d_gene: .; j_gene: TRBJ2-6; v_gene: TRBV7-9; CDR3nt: TGTGCCAGCAGCTTTCCTGACAGGTCTGGGGCCAACGTCCTGACTTTC; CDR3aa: CASSFPDRSGANVLTF
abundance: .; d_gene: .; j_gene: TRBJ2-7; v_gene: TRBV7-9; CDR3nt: TGTGCCAGCAGCTCGACGGGTCTTGTCTACGAGCAGTACTTC; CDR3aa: CASSSTGLVYEQYF
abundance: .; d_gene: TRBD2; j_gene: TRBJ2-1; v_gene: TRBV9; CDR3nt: TGTGCCAGCAGCGTAGTTGGACTAGCGGGAGATGAGCAGTTCTTC; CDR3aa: CASSVVGLAGDEQFF
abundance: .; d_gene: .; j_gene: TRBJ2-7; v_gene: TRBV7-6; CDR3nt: TGTGCCAGCAGCCTGCGAAAAGGGGCCTACGAGCAGTACTTC; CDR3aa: CASSLRKGAYEQYF
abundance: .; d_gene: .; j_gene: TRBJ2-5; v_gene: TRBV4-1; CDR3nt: TGCGCCAGCAGCCAAGGGGGGGTTGAGACCCAGTACTTC; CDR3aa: CASSQGGVETQYF
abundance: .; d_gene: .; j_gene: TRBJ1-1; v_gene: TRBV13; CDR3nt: TGTGCCAGCCGTGGGGAGTCTACCACTGAAGCTTTCTTT; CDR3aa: CASRGESTTEAFF
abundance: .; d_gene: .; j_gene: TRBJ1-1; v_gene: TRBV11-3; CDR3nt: TGTGCCAGCAGCTTAGCAGGGGATACTGAAGCTTTCTTT; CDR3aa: CASSLAGDTEAFF
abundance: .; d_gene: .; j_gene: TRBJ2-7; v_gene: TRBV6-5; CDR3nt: TGTGCCACCGGTATAAGGGGCGTTCTCTACGAGCAGTACTTC; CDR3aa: CATGIRGVLYEQYF
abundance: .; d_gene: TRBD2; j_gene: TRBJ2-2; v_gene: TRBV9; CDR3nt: TGTGCCAGCAGCCCGAGCGGGAGAACGAACACCGGGGAGCTGTTTTTT; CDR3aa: CASSPSGRTNTGELFF
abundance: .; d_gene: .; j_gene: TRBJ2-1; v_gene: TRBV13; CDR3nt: TGTGCCAGCAGCTTAGGTCGGGGCAATGAGCAGTTCTTC; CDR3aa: CASSLGRGNEQFF
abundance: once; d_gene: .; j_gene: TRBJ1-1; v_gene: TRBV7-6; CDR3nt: TGTGCCAGCAGCTCCGGACTGTGGAACACTGAAGCTTTCTTT; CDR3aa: CASSSGLWNTEAFF
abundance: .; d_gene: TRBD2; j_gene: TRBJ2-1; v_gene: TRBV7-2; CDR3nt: TGTGCCAGCAGCCCTAGCGGGGGGATTTACAATGAGCAGTTCTTC; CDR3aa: CASSPSGGIYNEQFF
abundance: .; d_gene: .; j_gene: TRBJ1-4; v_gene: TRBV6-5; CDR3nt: TGTGCCAGCAGCCAGACAGGCGGGGGAGAAAAACTGTTTTTT; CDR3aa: CASSQTGGGEKLFF